The 22 T cell receptor beta chains below were found in one sample sequenced in a study of T-cell reconstitution after alpha-beta-depleted transplantation in children. Construction of the TCRbeta library involved unique molecular identifiers. TCRdb re-called the PCR reads through MiXCR, storing one row per CDR3 protein. The sample consists of about 350,000 distinct CDR3 sequences, around 15% of them appearing once. The starting material was PBMCs, mostly from graft donor cells, obtained 360 days after TCRalphabeta/CD19-depleted stem cell transplant. Source of these receptors: a male patient between 2 and 15 years old who had a stem cell transplant for acute lymphoblastic leukemia, so the T cells may come from the graft donor.

This chain links TRBV30 with TRBJ2-7; D is uncertain. The V and J ends lost 0 bases and 1 base respectively, with 4 bases between them. CDR1 and CDR2 (germline): GTSNPN, SVGIG (reference sequence). The CDR3 totals 12 residues. The CDR3 loop reads CAWSVLSYEQYF. CDR3 DNA: TGTGCCTGGAGTGTACTATCCTACGAGCAGTACTTC.

This clonotype was observed a few times. This may stem from a read error, because a much larger clone lies one nucleotide away. The chain recombines TRBV6-2 or TRBV6-3 with TRBJ2-7, with TRBD2 matching over 9 bases. The CDR3 runs 15 residues. J gave up 0 bases and V 4 bases, and 4 bases lay outside the gene matches. CDR1 MNHEY and CDR2 SVGEGT come from the germline V gene. DNA of the CDR3: TGTGCCAGCAGTTTCCTTAGCGGGAGCTCCTACGAGCAGTACTTC. Translation gives CASSFLSGSSYEQYF.

This clonotype was observed a few times. This sequence joins TRBV28 and TRBJ2-4; weak D call: TRBD2 (6 bases). The CDR3 extends over 14 amino acids. The germline V and J ends were trimmed by 7 bases and 7 bases, with 17 bases remaining between them. CDR1 is MDHEN, CDR2 SYDVKM, per germline. CDR3 amino acids: CASTRSRGRNIQYF. Written as DNA, the CDR3 is TGTGCCAGCACCCGGTCGCGGGGACGGAACATTCAGTACTTC.

The CDR3 DNA reads TGTGCCAGCAGCTCTTACAGGGGGGAATTAGAGACCCAGTACTTC. Its translation is CASSSYRGELETQYF. The gene calls are TRBV5-8 and TRBJ2-5, with 8 bases fitting TRBD1. Germline V gene lookup returns CDR1 SGHTS and CDR2 YDEGEE. The CDR3 is 15 residues long. J was trimmed by 4 bases and V by 3 bases; bases with no gene match: 8.

The gene calls are TRBV16 and TRBJ1-4; D remains unclear. Trimming stripped 2 bases from V and 5 bases from J, with 9 bases between. CDR3 length equals 14 residues. The germline gives CDR1 KGHSY, CDR2 FQNENV. The CDR3 protein is CASSQPRRNEKLFF. CDR3 nucleotide sequence: TGTGCCAGCAGCCAACCCAGACGGAATGAAAAACTGTTTTTT.

This clonotype was found a few times. The V and J genes are TRBV9 and TRBJ2-1, with D perhaps TRBD1 (7 bases). Trimming left V 2 bases short and J 10 bases short, with 10 bases between. CDR3 size: 12 residues. Germline V gene data show CDR1 as SGDLS and CDR2 as YYNGEE. The CDR3 sequence: CASSVRDREQFF. CDR3 bases: TGTGCCAGCAGCGTGCGGGACAGAGAGCAGTTCTTC.

The CDR3 protein is CASSQDGADGYTF. The CDR3 nucleotides read TGTGCCAGCAGCCAAGACGGGGCAGATGGCTACACCTTC. The rearrangement uses TRBV3-1 and TRBJ1-2, with D perhaps matching TRBD1 (5 bases). Germline assignment: CDR1 LGHDT and CDR2 YNNKEL (reference sequence). V was cut by 0 bases and J by 6 bases, with 8 bases left in between. This CDR3 has 13 amino acids.

The chain uses TRBV6-2 or TRBV6-3 and TRBJ2-7; TRBD2 matches at 11 bases. V was pared by 7 bases and J by 5 bases, with 7 bases of the junction left unmatched. There are 14 residues in the CDR3. From germline, CDR1 is MNHEY and CDR2 SVGEGT. The CDR3 nucleotides are TGTGCCAGCAAGGTAGCGGGAGGGCAGGACGAGCAGTACTTC. Translated, it gives CASKVAGGQDEQYF.

The chain couples TRBV4-1 to TRBJ1-5, with unresolved D. The germline CDR1 and CDR2 sequences are MGHRA and YSYEKL. The CDR3 consists of 14 residues. The V end was cut by 4 bases, the J end by 5 bases, with 12 bases between. CDR3 nucleotide sequence: TGCGCCAGCAGCCGAGGAGCTGTGGATCAGCCCCAGCATTTT. Its translation is CASSRGAVDQPQHF.

This sequence joins TRBV6-5 and TRBJ2-5, with a possible D match to TRBD2 (6 bases). The CDR3 is 17 residues long. The germline V gene encodes CDR1 MNHEY and CDR2 SVGAGI. The germline V and J ends were trimmed by 0 bases and 3 bases, with 17 bases remaining between them. CDR3 region: CASSYSPFLAQKETQYF. In DNA form, the CDR3 reads TGTGCCAGCAGTTACTCCCCGTTTCTAGCGCAAAAAGAGACCCAGTACTTC.

The chain carries TRBV7-9 and TRBJ2-1; D is ambiguous. With 1 base removed from V and 7 bases from J, the gap between germline ends came to 5 bases. The CDR3 is 12 residues long. Germline CDR1 is SEHNR and CDR2 is FQNEAQ (reference sequence). The CDR3 is CASSLGWNEQFF. CDR3 bases: TGTGCCAGCAGCTTAGGTTGGAATGAGCAGTTCTTC.

This chain links TRBV20-1 with TRBJ1-4; unclear D gene. This CDR3 region has 13 residues. Germline lookup yields CDR1 DFQATT and CDR2 SNEGSKA (reference sequence). V was clipped by 3 bases and J by 5 bases, with 10 bases between them. This chain's CDR3 is CSASPPVNEKLFF. The CDR3 nucleotides read TGCAGTGCTAGCCCCCCGGTAAATGAAAAACTGTTTTTT.

The rearrangement joins TRBV9 to TRBJ2-3, with 8 positions matching TRBD2. The V gene end was trimmed by 1 base and the J gene end by 0 bases; junction bases not matched to a gene: 1. This CDR3 is 15 amino acids long. The germline gives CDR1 SGDLS, CDR2 YYNGEE. In DNA, the CDR3 is TGTGCCAGCAGCGTACCGGGAGGGAGCACAGATACGCAGTATTTT. It translates to CASSVPGGSTDTQYF.

The V gene is TRBV28, the J gene TRBJ1-2; the match to TRBD1 covers 9 bases. This CDR3 comprises 14 residues. Germline-derived CDR1 and CDR2 are MDHEN and SYDVKM. V dropped 2 bases and J dropped 8; count of bases not matched to a gene: 6. The CDR3 DNA is TGTGCCAGCAGTTTACGGGACAGGGTGAACGGCTACACCTTC. This gives the protein CASSLRDRVNGYTF.

This chain connects TRBV4-2 to TRBJ2-3, with D tentatively TRBD2 (6 bases). V lost 0 bases and J 1 base, leaving 14 bases between the germline ends. The CDR3 sequence is 17 residues long. The V gene's germline CDR1 is LGHNA and CDR2 YNFKEQ. The CDR3 loop reads CASSQEGRLDGTDTQYF. DNA of the CDR3: TGTGCCAGCAGCCAAGAGGGGAGGTTAGATGGCACAGATACGCAGTATTTT.

The chain joins TRBV6-2 or TRBV6-3 to TRBJ2-5; D uncertain. The V gene lost 1 base and the J gene lost 1 base, with 7 bases spanning the gap. The CDR3 loop spans 14 amino acids. Germline V gene data show CDR1 as MNHEY and CDR2 as SVGEGT. CDR3 amino acids: CASSYFSSQETQYF. For the CDR3, the DNA is TGTGCCAGCAGTTACTTTTCCAGCCAAGAGACCCAGTACTTC.

Many counts were recorded for this clonotype. The rearrangement links TRBV5-1 to TRBJ2-3, with no clear D. V lost 0 bases and J 0 bases, leaving 5 bases between the germline ends. The CDR3 is 14 residues long. Germline loops: CDR1 SGHRS, CDR2 YFSETQ. CDR3 in DNA: TGCGCCAGCAGCTTGGCTCAAAGCACAGATACGCAGTATTTT. This translates into CASSLAQSTDTQYF. Full variable domain (remainder filled in from reference TRBV5-1 and TRBJ2-3): KAGVTQTPRYLIKTRGQQVTLSCSPISGHRSVSWYQQTPGQGLQFLFEYFSETQRNKGNFPGRFSGRQFSNSRSEMNVSTLELGDSALYLCASSLAQSTDTQYFGPGTRLTVL.

V usage is TRBV13 and J usage is TRBJ2-7; D might be TRBD2 (7 bases). Germline CDR1 reads PRHDT; CDR2 reads FYEKMQ (reference sequence). Trimming took 2 bases from V and 3 from J, leaving 11 bases between them. The CDR3 consists of 14 residues. CDR3 sequence reads: CASSLTGRDYEQYF. The CDR3 region has the DNA TGTGCCAGCAGCTTAACAGGGAGGGACTACGAGCAGTACTTC.

This clonotype has only a few counts. The chain recombines TRBV12-3 or TRBV12-4 with TRBJ1-2; D possibly corresponds to TRBD1 (5 bases). This CDR3 contains 15 residues. Trimming took off 5 bases at V and 5 bases at J, with 18 bases between the two ends. CDR3 in DNA: TGTGCCAGCAGTCCGTCAGGACGGGACGGGTATGGCTACACCTTC. Its protein is CASSPSGRDGYGYTF.

The chain carries TRBV6-1 and TRBJ1-1; D unresolved. Germline CDR1 and CDR2: MNHNS and SASEGT. This CDR3 comprises 14 residues. V shed 4 bases and J shed 3 bases, with 12 bases lying between them. The DNA for the CDR3 is TGTGCCAGCAGTGTGGGCAGGATGGACACTGAAGCTTTCTTT. This gives the protein CASSVGRMDTEAFF.

This clonotype has a single count. This chain joins TRBV2 and TRBJ2-1, with 11 positions matching TRBD2. The length of the CDR3 is 15 residues. V shed 6 bases, J shed 6 bases, and the junction held 7 bases outside the gene matches. From germline, CDR1 is SNHLY and CDR2 FYNNEI. The CDR3, as DNA: TGTGCCAGCAGCCTAGCGGGGGGAAACGCCAATGAGCAGTTCTTC. This gives the protein CASSLAGGNANEQFF.

The genes are TRBV7-8 and TRBJ2-7, with TRBD2 matching 10 bases. V lost 1 base and J lost 5; bases outside the gene matches: 5. The CDR3 consists of 15 residues. Germline V lookup: CDR1 SGHVS, CDR2 FQNEAQ. CDR3: CASSLVAGGANEQYF. The CDR3 DNA follows: TGTGCCAGCAGCTTAGTAGCGGGAGGAGCCAACGAGCAGTACTTC.